The subject of this entry is one T cell receptor (beta chain). This record comes from a study of blood T cell repertoires in COVID-19. For the study at large: From T cells, B-cell-depleted T cells, or PBMCs came the material, which was cDNA or gDNA.

Germline CDR1 reads SEHNR; CDR2 reads FQNEAQ (reference sequence). The CDR3 is made up of 19 amino acids. Trimming took 0 bases from V and 0 from J, leaving 18 bases between them. Authors' analysis steps: Counts of nucleated cells, estimated from reference gene primer amplification, were obtained. The table came from immunoSEQ multiplex PCR; TCRdb's copy has only in-frame clones and leaves some out. V and J calls and clone size are copied from that table; D and trimming were computed from the DNA. The data contain roughly 100,000 clones, more than 85% of them singletons. The chain has TRBV7-9 and TRBJ1-5; tentative D call: TRBD1 (6 bases). Sequencing was carried out using peripheral blood. This clonotype was sampled from a man in his late teens or twenties with acute or convalescent COVID-19. The CDR3 spells CASSLARGSTGYSNQPQHF. In DNA, the CDR3 is TGTGCCAGCAGCTTAGCGCGAGGCTCGACAGGATATAGCAATCAGCCCCAGCATTTT.